In its sample, the clone carrying this TCR beta chain was seen a few times. Its antigen is unknown. Expressed TCRB transcripts were sequenced because the isolated RNA had all been reverse transcribed beforehand. Naive, central memory and regulatory T cell samples averaged roughly 3.5 million immunoSEQ reads each. Produced via immunoSEQ multiplex PCR; TCRdb's table is partial and in-frame only. The repertoire has hundreds of thousands of clones, around 15% of them found once; the top ten carry approximately 0.043%. The data belong to a study of beta chain features in type 1 diabetes. J lost 3 bases, V lost 0 bases, and 11 bases had no gene match. Germline CDR1 SEHNR, CDR2 FQNEAQ (reference sequence). CDR3 length: 19 amino acids. Study outcomes and limitations: In type 1 diabetes patients, VDJ junctions had fewer insertions; deletions at these junctions were more frequent. The question left open here concerned HLA type influencing TCRB rearrangement. All four CD4+ subsets from Type 1 diabetes patients carried moderately but significantly shorter TCRB CDR3s.

The TCR sequence derives from a man aged 18 to 30 with type 1 diabetes. The sequencing sample was made of naive CD4+ T cells from blood. V gene TRBV7-9 combines with J gene TRBJ2-3; 11 bases line up with TRBD2. CDR3 DNA: TGTGCCAGCAGCTTAGCCACTAGCGGGAGACCCTTGGGGACAGATACGCAGTATTTT. Encoded protein: CASSLATSGRPLGTDTQYF.